These T cell receptor beta chains were read from a single sample in a study of cytomegalovirus exposure and HLA in healthy donors. Sequencing used immunoSEQ multiplex PCR; TCRdb keeps in-frame clones, though not all of them. The sample has roughly 200,000 clones; over 80% are singletons. The sequencing input was PBMCs. Receptors were obtained from a boy younger than 10 in good health and CMV-seronegative. CDR3s include the opening cysteine and the closing phenylalanine or tryptophan. A D gene is named only where the DNA matches it firmly. Rows may omit the clone size; those that give it use once, few, many or a size class.

once	TRBD1	TRBV5-1	16	TRBJ1-4	CASSLHPKRQGGKLFF	TGCGCCAGCAGCTTGCACCCCAAACGACAGGGTGGAAAACTGTTTTTT
NA	TRBD1	TRBV10-3	13	TRBJ1-2	CAISARDRGGYTF	TGTGCCATCAGTGCCCGTGACAGGGGTGGCTACACCTTC
NA	NA	TRBV6-5	14	TRBJ1-4	CASRLGGEMKELFF	TGTGCCAGCAGGCTAGGGGGGGAAATGAAAGAACTGTTTTTT
NA	TRBD1	TRBV6-5	13	TRBJ2-7	CASSEDRHYEQYF	TGTGCCAGCAGTGAGGACAGGCACTACGAGCAGTACTTC
NA	NA	TRBV9	13	TRBJ1-2	CASSGGGGLGYTF	TGTGCCAGCAGCGGTGGGGGAGGGTTGGGCTACACCTTC
NA	TRBD2	TRBV19	17	TRBJ2-3	CASSPPRGGMGTDTQYF	TGTGCCAGTAGTCCCCCACGGGGGGGAATGGGCACAGATACGCAGTATTTT
few	NA	TRBV27	14	TRBJ1-2	CASSLGPAAGGYTF	TGTGCCAGCAGTCTGGGCCCTGCCGCGGGGGGCTACACCTTC
NA	TRBD1	TRBV9	15	TRBJ2-7	CASSYTGTESYEQYF	TGTGCCAGCAGTTACACCGGGACAGAGTCCTACGAGCAGTACTTC
NA	NA	TRBV6-5	14	TRBJ1-2	CASTYSGQPYGYTF	TGTGCCAGCACCTACTCGGGGCAACCCTATGGCTACACCTTC
NA	TRBD1	TRBV27	15	TRBJ2-1	CASSLTGQPYNEQFF	TGTGCCAGCAGTTTAACGGGACAGCCCTACAATGAGCAGTTCTTC
NA	NA	TRBV5-4	15	TRBJ2-1	CASSYPEKTVDEQFF	TGTGCCAGCAGCTACCCCGAGAAAACGGTCGATGAGCAGTTCTTC
NA	TRBD1	TRBV27	14	TRBJ1-1	CASSFTGASTEAFF	TGTGCCAGCAGTTTCACAGGGGCGAGCACTGAAGCTTTCTTT
NA	TRBD2	TRBV13	19	TRBJ2-1	CASSSPLAGGESSYNEQFF	TGTGCCAGCAGCTCCCCACTAGCGGGGGGCGAGAGCTCCTACAATGAGCAGTTCTTC
NA	TRBD1	TRBV7-9	16	TRBJ2-1	CASSPPGQGNTGEQFF	TGTGCCAGCAGCCCTCCGGGACAGGGTAATACTGGCGAGCAGTTCTTC
NA	TRBD1	TRBV27	14	TRBJ2-1	CASSLVQGADEQFF	TGTGCCAGCAGTTTGGTACAGGGGGCTGATGAGCAGTTCTTC
NA	NA	TRBV6-1	17	TRBJ2-3	CASSEEAVFSRTDTQYF	TGTGCCAGCAGTGAAGAGGCGGTCTTTTCCCGCACAGATACGCAGTATTTT